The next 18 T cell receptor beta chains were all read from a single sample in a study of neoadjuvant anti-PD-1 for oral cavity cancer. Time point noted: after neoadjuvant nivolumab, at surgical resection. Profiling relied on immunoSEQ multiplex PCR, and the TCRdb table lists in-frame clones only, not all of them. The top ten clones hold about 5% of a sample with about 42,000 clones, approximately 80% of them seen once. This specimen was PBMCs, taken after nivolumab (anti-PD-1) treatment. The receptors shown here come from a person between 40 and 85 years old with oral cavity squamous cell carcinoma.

CDR3 nucleotides: TGTGCCAGTAGTATCGACAGGGCATACAATGAGCAGTTCTTC. This codes for CASSIDRAYNEQFF. The chain links TRBV19 to TRBJ2-1; 7 positions agree with TRBD1. Germline V gene sequence: CDR1 LNHDA, CDR2 SQIVND (reference sequence). The J segment lost 4 bases and the V segment lost 3 bases, leaving 3 bases of the junction unmatched. The CDR3 spans 14 residues.

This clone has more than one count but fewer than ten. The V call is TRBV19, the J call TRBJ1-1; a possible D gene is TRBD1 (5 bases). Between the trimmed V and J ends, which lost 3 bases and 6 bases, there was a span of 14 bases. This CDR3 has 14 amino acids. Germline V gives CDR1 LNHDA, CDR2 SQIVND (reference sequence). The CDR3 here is CASSIEPGGPEAFF. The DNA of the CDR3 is TGTGCCAGTAGTATTGAACCCGGGGGACCTGAAGCTTTCTTT.

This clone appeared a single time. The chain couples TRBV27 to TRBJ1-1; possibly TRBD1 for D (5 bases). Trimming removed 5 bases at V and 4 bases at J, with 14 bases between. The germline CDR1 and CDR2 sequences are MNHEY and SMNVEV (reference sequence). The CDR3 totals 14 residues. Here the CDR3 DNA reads TGTGCCAGCAGTCTACGGGCCGGGGGCACTGAAGCTTTCTTT. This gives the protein CASSLRAGGTEAFF.

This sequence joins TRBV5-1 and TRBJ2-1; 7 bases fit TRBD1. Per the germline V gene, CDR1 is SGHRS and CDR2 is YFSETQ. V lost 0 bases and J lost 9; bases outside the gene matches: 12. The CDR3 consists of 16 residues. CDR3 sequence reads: CASSLGVGGIVGEQFF. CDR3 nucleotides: TGCGCCAGCAGCTTGGGGGTAGGGGGCATAGTAGGTGAGCAGTTCTTC.

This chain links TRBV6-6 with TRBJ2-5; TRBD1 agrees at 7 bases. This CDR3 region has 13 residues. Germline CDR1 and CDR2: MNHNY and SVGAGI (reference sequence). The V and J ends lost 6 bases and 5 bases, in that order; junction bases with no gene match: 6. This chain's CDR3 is CASRTGSAETQYF. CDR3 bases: TGTGCCAGCAGGACAGGGTCGGCGGAGACCCAGTACTTC.

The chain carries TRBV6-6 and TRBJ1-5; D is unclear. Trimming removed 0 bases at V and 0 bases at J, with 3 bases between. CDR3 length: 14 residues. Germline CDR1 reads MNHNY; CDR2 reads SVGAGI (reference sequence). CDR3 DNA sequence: TGTGCCAGCAGTTACTCAACTAGCAATCAGCCCCAGCATTTT. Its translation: CASSYSTSNQPQHF.

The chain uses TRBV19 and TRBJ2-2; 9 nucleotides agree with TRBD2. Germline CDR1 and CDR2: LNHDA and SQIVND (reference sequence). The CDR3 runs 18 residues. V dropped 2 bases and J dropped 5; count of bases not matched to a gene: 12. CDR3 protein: CASSISWRGGADTGELFF. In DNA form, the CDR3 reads TGTGCCAGTAGTATAAGCTGGCGGGGGGGCGCGGATACCGGGGAGCTGTTTTTT.

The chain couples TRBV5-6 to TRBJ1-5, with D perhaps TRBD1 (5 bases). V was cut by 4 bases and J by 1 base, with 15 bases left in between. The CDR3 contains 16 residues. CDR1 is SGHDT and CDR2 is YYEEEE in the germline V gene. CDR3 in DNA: TGTGCCAGCAGCCCCGGGAGGGAGGGGAGCAATCAGCCCCAGCATTTT. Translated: CASSPGREGSNQPQHF.

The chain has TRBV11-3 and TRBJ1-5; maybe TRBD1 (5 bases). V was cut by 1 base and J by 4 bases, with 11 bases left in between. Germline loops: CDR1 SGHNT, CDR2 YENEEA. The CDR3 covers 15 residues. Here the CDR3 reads CASSLARNRNQPQHF. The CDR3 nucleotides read TGTGCCAGCAGCTTAGCACGTAACAGGAATCAGCCCCAGCATTTT.

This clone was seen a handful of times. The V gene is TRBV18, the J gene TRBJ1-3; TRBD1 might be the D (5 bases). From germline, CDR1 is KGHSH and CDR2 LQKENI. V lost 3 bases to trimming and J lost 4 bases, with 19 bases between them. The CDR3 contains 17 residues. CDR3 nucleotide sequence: TGTGCCAGCTCACCCGAAACCTCGGGGCTAAAAGGAAACACCATATATTTT. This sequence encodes CASSPETSGLKGNTIYF.

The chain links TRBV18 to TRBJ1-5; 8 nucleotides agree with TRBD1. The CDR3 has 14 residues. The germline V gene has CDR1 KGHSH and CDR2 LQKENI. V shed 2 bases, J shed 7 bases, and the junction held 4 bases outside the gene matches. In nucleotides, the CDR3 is TGTGCCAGCTCACCAGGACAGGGCTTCCAGCCCCAGCATTTT. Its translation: CASSPGQGFQPQHF.

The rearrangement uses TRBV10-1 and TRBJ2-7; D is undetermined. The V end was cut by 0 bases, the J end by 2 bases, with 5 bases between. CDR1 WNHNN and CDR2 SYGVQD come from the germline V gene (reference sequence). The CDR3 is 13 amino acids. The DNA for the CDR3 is TGCGCCAGCAGTGAGTCAGGGACCTACGAGCAGTACTTC. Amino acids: CASSESGTYEQYF.

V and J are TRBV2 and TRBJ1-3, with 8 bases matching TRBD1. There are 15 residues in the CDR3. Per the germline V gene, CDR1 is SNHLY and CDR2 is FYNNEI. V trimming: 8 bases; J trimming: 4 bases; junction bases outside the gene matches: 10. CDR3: CASVLGQGYGNTIYF. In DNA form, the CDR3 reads TGTGCCAGCGTTCTCGGACAGGGATACGGAAACACCATATATTTT.

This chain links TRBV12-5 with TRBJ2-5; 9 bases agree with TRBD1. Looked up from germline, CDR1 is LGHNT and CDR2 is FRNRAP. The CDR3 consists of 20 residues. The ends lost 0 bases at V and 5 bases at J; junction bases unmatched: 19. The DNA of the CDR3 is TGTGCTAGTGGTTTGGTACCCCCCGGACAGGGGAAACGTCGCGGGGAGACCCAGTACTTC. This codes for CASGLVPPGQGKRRGETQYF.

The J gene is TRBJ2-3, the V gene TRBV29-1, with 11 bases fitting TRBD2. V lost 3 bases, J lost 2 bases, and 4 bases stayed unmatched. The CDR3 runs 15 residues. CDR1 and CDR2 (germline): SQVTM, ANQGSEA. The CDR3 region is CSVDSGGAATDTQYF. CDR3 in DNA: TGCAGCGTTGATAGCGGGGGGGCTGCCACAGATACGCAGTATTTT.

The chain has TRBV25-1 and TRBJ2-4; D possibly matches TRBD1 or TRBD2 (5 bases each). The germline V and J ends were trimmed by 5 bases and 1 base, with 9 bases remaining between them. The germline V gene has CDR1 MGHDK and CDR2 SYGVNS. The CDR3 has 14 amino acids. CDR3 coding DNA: TGTGCCAGCAGTAACGAGGGGGCCAAAAACATTCAGTACTTC. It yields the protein CASSNEGAKNIQYF.

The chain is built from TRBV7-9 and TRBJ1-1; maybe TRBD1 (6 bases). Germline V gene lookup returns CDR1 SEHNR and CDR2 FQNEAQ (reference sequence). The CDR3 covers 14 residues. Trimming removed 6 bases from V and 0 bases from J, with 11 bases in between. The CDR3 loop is CASRRQALNTEAFF. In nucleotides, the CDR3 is TGTGCCAGCAGACGACAGGCTCTGAACACTGAAGCTTTCTTT.

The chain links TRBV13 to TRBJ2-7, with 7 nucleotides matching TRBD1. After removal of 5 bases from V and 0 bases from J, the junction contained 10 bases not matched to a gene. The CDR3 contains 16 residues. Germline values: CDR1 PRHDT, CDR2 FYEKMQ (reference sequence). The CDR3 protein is CASSHGQTGYSYEQYF. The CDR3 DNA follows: TGTGCCAGCAGCCATGGCCAGACAGGGTACTCCTACGAGCAGTACTTC.